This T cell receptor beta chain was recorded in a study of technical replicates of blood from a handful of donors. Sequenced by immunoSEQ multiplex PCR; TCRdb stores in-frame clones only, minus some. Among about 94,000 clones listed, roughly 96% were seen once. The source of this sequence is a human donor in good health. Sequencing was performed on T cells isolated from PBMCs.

The CDR3 region is CASSFSPNEQFF. CDR3 coding DNA: TGCGCCAGCAGCTTTAGTCCCAATGAGCAGTTCTTC. The chain uses TRBV5-1 and TRBJ2-1; D uncertain. CDR1 and CDR2 (germline): SGHRS, YFSETQ. The CDR3 totals 12 residues. V was pared by 2 bases and J by 6 bases, with 6 bases between.